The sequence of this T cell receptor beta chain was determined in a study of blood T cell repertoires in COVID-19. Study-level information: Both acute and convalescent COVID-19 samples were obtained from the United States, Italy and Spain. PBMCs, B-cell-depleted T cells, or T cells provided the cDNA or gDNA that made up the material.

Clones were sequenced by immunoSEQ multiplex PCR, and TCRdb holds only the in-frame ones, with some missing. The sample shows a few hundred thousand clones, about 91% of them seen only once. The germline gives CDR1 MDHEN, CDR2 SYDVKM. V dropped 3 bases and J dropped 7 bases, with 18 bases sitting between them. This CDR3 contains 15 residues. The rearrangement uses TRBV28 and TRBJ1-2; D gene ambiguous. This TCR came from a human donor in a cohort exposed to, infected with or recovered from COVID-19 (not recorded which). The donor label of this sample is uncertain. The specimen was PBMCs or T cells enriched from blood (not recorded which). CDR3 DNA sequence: TGTGCCAGCAGTTTTCGTCAACGATCGCCGGGTGGCTACACCTTC. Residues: CASSFRQRSPGGYTF.